The next 8 T cell receptor beta chains were all read from a single sample in a study of CD8 T cells in ankylosing spondylitis. TCRdb analysed the 5' RACE reads with MiXCR anew, one entry per CDR3 protein. Of approximately 250,000 distinct CDR3 sequences in the sample, around 8% are singletons; the top ten hold more than 4.5%. Sequenced sample: blood, either unsorted or a sorted T cell fraction (not recorded which). These receptors all stem from a female donor with ankylosing spondylitis or in good health (not recorded which).

This clonotype appeared a few times. This chain links TRBV9 with TRBJ1-1, with a possible D match to TRBD1 (6 bases). This CDR3 has 16 amino acids. Trimming cost V 6 bases and J 4 bases, with 22 bases left between them. In germline, CDR1 is SGDLS, CDR2 YYNGEE. The CDR3: CASTKGGGSVITEAFF. CDR3 coding DNA: TGTGCCAGCACCAAAGGGGGGGGATCCGTAATCACTGAAGCTTTCTTT.

This clonotype was seen ten or more times. The rearrangement joins TRBV28 to TRBJ2-7; D remains unclear. The CDR3 loop spans 13 amino acids. The V and J ends lost 5 bases and 4 bases respectively, with 12 bases between them. CDR1 and CDR2 from the germline V gene are MDHEN and SYDVKM. CDR3 sequence reads: CASSPDSNYEQYF. In nucleotides, the CDR3 is TGTGCCAGCAGTCCAGACTCTAATTACGAGCAGTACTTC.

Ten or more counts support this clonotype. The V call is TRBV18, the J call TRBJ1-6; a possible D gene is TRBD1 (6 bases). Germline V CDR1 and CDR2: KGHSH, LQKENI. The CDR3 sequence is 14 residues long. V was shortened by 4 bases and J by 7 bases, with 11 bases between the two germline ends. CDR3 in amino acids: CASSQDSENSPLHF. The DNA for the CDR3 is TGTGCCAGCTCACAGGACAGCGAAAATTCACCCCTCCACTTT.

This clonotype was seen many times. This chain uses TRBV5-5 with TRBJ1-5; D gene uncertain. The ends were cut back, 0 bases at V and 4 bases at J, with 11 bases in the middle. Germline CDR1 reads SGHKS; CDR2 reads YYEKEE (reference sequence). The CDR3 runs to 15 residues. Here the CDR3 reads CASSLAGQRNQPQHF. DNA of the CDR3: TGTGCCAGCAGCTTGGCCGGGCAGCGTAATCAGCCCCAGCATTTT. The variable domain in full, completed from reference TRBV5-5 and TRBJ1-5, reads DAGVTQSPTHLIKTRGQQVTLRCSPISGHKSVSWYQQVLGQGPQFIFQYYEKEERGRGNFPDRFSARQFPNYSSELNVNALLLGDSALYLCASSLAGQRNQPQHFGDGTRLSIL.

In its sample, this clonotype was seen a few times. The chain carries TRBV4-3 and TRBJ1-1; the D gene is possibly TRBD1 (5 bases). V was cut by 0 bases and J by 4 bases, with 9 bases left in between. CDR1 is LGHNA and CDR2 is YSLEER in the germline V gene. CDR3 length: 14 residues. CDR3 sequence reads: CASSQEQGRTEAFF. CDR3 nucleotide sequence: TGCGCCAGCAGCCAAGAGCAGGGACGCACTGAAGCTTTCTTT.

The chain couples TRBV15 to TRBJ2-1, with D perhaps being TRBD1 or TRBD2 (5 bases each). The germline gives CDR1 LNHNV, CDR2 YYDKDF (reference sequence). The CDR3 is 11 residues long. The CDR3 here is CAILGDNEQFF. The CDR3 bases are TGTGCGATCTTGGGGGACAATGAGCAGTTCTTC.

Ten or more counts support this clonotype. This chain joins TRBV7-9 and TRBJ2-3, with D tentatively TRBD2 (5 bases). The CDR3 is 16 amino acids. CDR1 is SEHNR and CDR2 is FQNEAQ in the germline V gene (reference sequence). Trimming pared 6 bases from V and 2 bases from J, leaving 18 bases between. This CDR3 reads CASSSLGGRVTDTQYF. The CDR3 nucleotides read TGTGCCAGCAGTTCCCTAGGAGGCCGTGTCACAGATACGCAGTATTTT.

This clonotype was recorded at least ten times. The CDR3 DNA reads TGCAGTGCTCGACCCCTCCCGACATCCTCGGGAGAGCAGTACTTC. This gives the protein CSARPLPTSSGEQYF. The chain uses TRBV20-1 and TRBJ2-7, with D maybe TRBD2 (5 bases). The germline gives CDR1 DFQATT, CDR2 SNEGSKA (reference sequence). The CDR3 is 15 amino acids. Trimming stripped 5 bases from V and 7 bases from J, with 24 bases between.